The rows below give T cell receptor beta chains drawn from one sample of a study of blood T cell repertoires in COVID-19. Sequencing used immunoSEQ multiplex PCR; TCRdb keeps in-frame clones, though not all of them. This sample has some 180,000 clones, with approximately 82% found just once. Sequencing input: PBMCs or T cells enriched from blood (not recorded which). These receptor sequences come from a woman in her sixties with acute COVID-19. The conserved cysteine and the conserved F or W are not part of the CDR3 here. Expanded clones get a size class; other rows say once, few or many, or leave the size out.

clone size,V gene,J gene,CDR3 protein
NA,TRBV19,TRBJ1-2,ASRASGDLGYT
NA,TRBV24-1,TRBJ1-1,ATSDPGGAGTEAF
NA,TRBV7-6,TRBJ1-2,ASSLADSNYGYT
NA,TRBV6-2/TRBV6-3,TRBJ2-7,ASSILAGGSYEQY
NA,TRBV24-1,TRBJ2-1,ATSDSRLAGVHEQF
NA,TRBV27,TRBJ1-5,ASSTGQAFQPQH
few,TRBV28,TRBJ1-2,ASSLQRNRGYT
once,TRBV7-9,TRBJ2-1,ASSQRGLAENEQF
NA,TRBV5-1,TRBJ2-1,ASSLGLERAGTEGRGF
NA,TRBV19,TRBJ2-7,ATRRDSYPYEQY
NA,TRBV5-6,TRBJ2-3,ASSRWGRSDTQY
once,TRBV7-2,TRBJ1-5,ASSQGPGVDSNQPQH
NA,TRBV6-5,TRBJ2-2,ASETGNTGELF
NA,TRBV18,TRBJ1-2,ASSPGGYGYT
NA,TRBV5-1,TRBJ1-2,ASSSGGVGGYT
medium-sized,TRBV19,TRBJ2-7,ASSRGGVGFEQY
NA,TRBV7-2,TRBJ2-2,ASSRLAGSNTGELF
NA,TRBV9,TRBJ1-1,ASSVGGRGNAEAF
NA,TRBV7-2,TRBJ2-2,ASSLHSGGGTGELF
NA,TRBV10-3,TRBJ1-5,AISEWGRGLDQPQH
NA,TRBV4-1,TRBJ1-1,ASSQRSREWISAF
NA,TRBV5-1,TRBJ1-1,ASSSGQTDVAEAF